The TCR beta chain under discussion was sequenced for a study of T-cell memory formation after mild COVID-19. Study-wide results and limits: Cross-reactive memory appears to have joined, as suggested by some responding clones showing up in pre-infection memory.

Looked up from germline, CDR1 is LGHNA and CDR2 is YNFKEQ. The V end was cut by 0 bases, the J end by 7 bases, with 15 bases between. The CDR3 consists of 15 residues. As for this clonotype: Its antigen is currently unknown.

TCRdb reanalysed the 5' RACE reads using MiXCR and keeps one entry per CDR3 protein. The data show hundreds of thousands of distinct CDR3 sequences, over 15% seen once. The origin of this receptor is a man in his late teens or twenties who had mild COVID-19 (a few samples of this study predate the infection). Cell type and time point are not known. Sequencing was done on a sample of PBMCs or a T cell subset sorted from them (not recorded which). The chain recombines TRBV4-2 with TRBJ1-2; maybe TRBD1 (6 bases). CDR3 coding DNA: TGTGCCAGCAGCCAAGATCGATGGGGGCGAGGTGGCTACACCTTC. As protein: CASSQDRWGRGGYTF.